The 17 T cell receptor beta chains given below trace back to one sample, sequenced in a study of cytomegalovirus exposure and HLA in healthy donors. 13 Jbeta primers and 60 Vbeta primers were used for the PCR. Assay: immunoSEQ multiplex PCR; the TCRdb copy retains only in-frame clones and omits some. The sample holds around 140,000 clones, 82% seen once. Sequencing was done on a sample of PBMCs. These receptors were collected from a young man in good health and CMV-seropositive.

The V gene is TRBV28, the J gene TRBJ1-1; 8 bases line up with TRBD1. Germline V gene sequence: CDR1 MDHEN, CDR2 SYDVKM. The CDR3 contains 15 residues. Trimming removed 6 bases from V and 5 bases from J; junction bases left unmatched: 11. The CDR3 region is CASSPRGLVGTEAFF. The DNA of the CDR3 is TGTGCCAGCAGCCCCAGGGGGCTGGTGGGGACTGAAGCTTTCTTT.

The V call is TRBV5-1, the J call TRBJ2-5, with 8 positions matching TRBD2. CDR3 length equals 15 residues. After removal of 5 bases from V and 5 bases from J, the junction contained 11 bases not matched to a gene. Germline-derived CDR1 and CDR2 are SGHRS and YFSETQ. The CDR3: CASRMVAGGVETQYF. DNA for the CDR3: TGCGCCAGCAGAATGGTGGCGGGAGGTGTGGAGACCCAGTACTTC.

This clone was recorded a few times. The genes are TRBV6-1 and TRBJ2-1, with TRBD1 as a possible D gene (6 bases). Deletions cut 6 bases from V and 3 bases from J, with 9 bases between. CDR1 and CDR2 (germline): MNHNS, SASEGT. The CDR3 loop spans 13 amino acids. This CDR3 is CASRETGYNEQFF. The CDR3 region has the DNA TGTGCCAGCAGAGAGACAGGCTACAATGAGCAGTTCTTC.

The rearrangement joins TRBV5-1 to TRBJ1-1; 8 bases map to TRBD1. Trimming at V came to 3 bases and at J to 2 bases, leaving 3 bases not matched to a gene. The germline CDR1 and CDR2 sequences are SGHRS and YFSETQ. This CDR3 is built from 14 residues. CDR3 region: CASSWGTGNTEAFF. In nucleotides, the CDR3 is TGCGCCAGCAGCTGGGGGACAGGAAACACTGAAGCTTTCTTT.

This clone showed up just once. The chain carries TRBV5-6 and TRBJ2-7, with 8 bases that match TRBD2. The germline V gene encodes CDR1 SGHDT and CDR2 YYEEEE. The CDR3 spans 15 residues. With V trimmed by 1 base and J by 2 bases, 5 bases remained unmatched. CDR3 region: CASSLWSGSPYEQYF. In DNA, the CDR3 is TGTGCCAGCAGCTTGTGGAGCGGGAGTCCCTACGAGCAGTACTTC. The full variable domain, with the rest looked up from reference TRBV5-6 and TRBJ2-7, is DAGVTQSPTHLIKTRGQQVTLRCSPKSGHDTVSWYQQALGQGPQFIFQYYEEEERQRGNFPDRFSGHQFPNYSSELNVNALLLGDSALYLCASSLWSGSPYEQYFGPGTRLTVT.

The chain carries TRBV5-4 and TRBJ2-1; 7 positions match TRBD1. This CDR3 spans 15 amino acids. The germline V gene encodes CDR1 SGHNT and CDR2 YYREEE (reference sequence). The V segment lost 3 bases and the J segment 5 bases; nucleotides outside the gene matches: 8. CDR3 bases: TGTGCCAGCAGCTCATGGGCCCAGGGGGACAATGAGCAGTTCTTC. The encoded protein is CASSSWAQGDNEQFF.

The chain links TRBV19 to TRBJ2-5, with 9 bases lining up with TRBD1. V dropped 6 bases and J dropped 5; count of bases not matched to a gene: 7. The germline gives CDR1 LNHDA, CDR2 SQIVND (reference sequence). The CDR3 is 14 amino acids. The CDR3 DNA follows: TGTGCCAGTAGATTAACAGGGGGCTCGGAGACCCAGTACTTC. Translation: CASRLTGGSETQYF.

This chain links TRBV5-1 with TRBJ1-6; D remains ambiguous. Germline V gene data show CDR1 as SGHRS and CDR2 as YFSETQ. The V end was cut by 4 bases, the J end by 7 bases, with 15 bases between. CDR3 length: 15 residues. This chain's CDR3 is CASSPEPPPNSPLHF. DNA of the CDR3: TGCGCCAGCAGCCCCGAGCCACCCCCAAATTCACCCCTCCACTTT.

This chain connects TRBV5-4 to TRBJ2-5; 12 positions match TRBD2. J was trimmed by 5 bases and V by 4 bases; bases with no gene match: 9. The CDR3 sequence is 16 residues long. Germline values: CDR1 SGHNT, CDR2 YYREEE (reference sequence). CDR3 coding DNA: TGTGCCAGCAGCCTCCGACTAGCGGGGGTGGGGGAGACCCAGTACTTC. Translated: CASSLRLAGVGETQYF.

The J gene is TRBJ2-5, the V gene TRBV7-2; TRBD1 is a possible D gene (6 bases). Deletions cut 5 bases from V and 4 bases from J, with 20 bases between. This CDR3 contains 16 residues. Germline V gene lookup returns CDR1 SGHTA and CDR2 FQGNSA. The CDR3 region is CASSRTAPGARETQYF. Here the CDR3 DNA reads TGTGCCAGCAGCCGAACTGCCCCAGGGGCAAGAGAGACCCAGTACTTC.

J is TRBJ1-1 and V is TRBV5-5; 7 positions agree with TRBD1. CDR3 length equals 15 residues. Germline V gene lookup returns CDR1 SGHKS and CDR2 YYEKEE (reference sequence). V dropped 2 bases and J dropped 0; count of bases not matched to a gene: 4. In DNA, the CDR3 is TGTGCCAGCAGCTTCCAGACAGGGATGAACACTGAAGCTTTCTTT. Translation gives CASSFQTGMNTEAFF.

V usage is TRBV6-5 and J usage is TRBJ2-7; 9 nucleotides match TRBD2. The germline V gene has CDR1 MNHEY and CDR2 SVGAGI. This CDR3 is built from 13 residues. The V and J ends lost 11 bases and 5 bases, in that order; junction bases with no gene match: 10. This chain's CDR3 is CAVGAGGGNEQYF. Written as DNA, the CDR3 is TGTGCCGTAGGGGCGGGAGGGGGAAACGAGCAGTACTTC.

The rearrangement joins TRBV28 to TRBJ1-6; no clear D gene. This CDR3 is 13 amino acids long. The germline gives CDR1 MDHEN, CDR2 SYDVKM. V was pared by 6 bases and J by 4 bases, with 7 bases between. The CDR3 sequence is CASRVQYNSPLHF. The CDR3 DNA reads TGTGCCAGCAGGGTCCAGTATAATTCACCCCTCCACTTT.

The chain has TRBV7-9 and TRBJ1-6; 8 bases map to TRBD1. V was clipped by 5 bases and J by 10 bases; unmatched bases: 10. Germline-derived CDR1 and CDR2 are SEHNR and FQNEAQ (reference sequence). The CDR3 runs 15 residues. CDR3 DNA sequence: TGTGCCAGCAGCCAGGGGGCCCCAAGGAACTCACCCCTCCACTTT. Protein product: CASSQGAPRNSPLHF.

This rearrangement joins TRBV7-2 to TRBJ2-7; the D is unclear. CDR1 is SGHTA and CDR2 is FQGNSA in the germline V gene. This CDR3 spans 14 amino acids. Trimming took off 1 base at V and 2 bases at J, with 9 bases between the two ends. The DNA of the CDR3 is TGTGCCAGCAGCTTAGGTATTCAGGCCTACGAGCAGTACTTC. This sequence encodes CASSLGIQAYEQYF.

The gene calls are TRBV18 and TRBJ1-1; a weak D match, TRBD1 (6 bases). This CDR3 has 15 amino acids. V was cut by 3 bases and J by 4 bases, with 15 bases left in between. Germline V CDR1 and CDR2: KGHSH, LQKENI. The CDR3 region is CASSPPAGAGTEAFF. CDR3 bases: TGTGCCAGCTCACCTCCCGCAGGGGCAGGCACTGAAGCTTTCTTT. The whole variable domain, remainder taken from reference TRBV18 and TRBJ1-1, is NAGVMQNPRHLVRRRGQEARLRCSPMKGHSHVYWYRQLPEEGLKFMVYLQKENIIDESGMPKERFSAEFPKEGPSILRIQQVVRGDSAAYFCASSPPAGAGTEAFFGQGTRLTVV.

The V call is TRBV7-2, the J call TRBJ2-1; 9 positions match TRBD2. CDR1 is SGHTA, CDR2 FQGNSA, per germline. This CDR3 has 16 residues. The V segment lost 5 bases and the J segment 5 bases; nucleotides outside the gene matches: 10. This CDR3 reads CASSANQREADNEQFF. The CDR3, as DNA: TGTGCCAGCAGCGCCAACCAGCGGGAGGCCGACAATGAGCAGTTCTTC.